This TCR beta chain was identified during a study of blood T cell repertoires in COVID-19. Turning to the study itself: COVID-19 samples collected from the United States, Italy and Spain covered acute and convalescent phases.

Trimming at V came to 2 bases and at J to 0 bases, leaving 4 bases not matched to a gene. Germline loops: CDR1 MNHEY, CDR2 SVGEGT. The CDR3 has 16 amino acids. Clones were read by immunoSEQ multiplex PCR, and TCRdb kept only the in-frame ones, dropping some. Among more than 95,000 clones listed, roughly 80% were seen once. What was sequenced was peripheral blood. The V call is TRBV6-2 or TRBV6-3, the J call TRBJ1-2; 9 bases line up with TRBD1. The clonotype comes from an elderly woman with acute or convalescent COVID-19. This chain's CDR3 is CASSYHGTGTNYGYTF. The CDR3 coding sequence is TGTGCCAGCAGTTACCACGGGACAGGGACTAACTATGGCTACACCTTC.